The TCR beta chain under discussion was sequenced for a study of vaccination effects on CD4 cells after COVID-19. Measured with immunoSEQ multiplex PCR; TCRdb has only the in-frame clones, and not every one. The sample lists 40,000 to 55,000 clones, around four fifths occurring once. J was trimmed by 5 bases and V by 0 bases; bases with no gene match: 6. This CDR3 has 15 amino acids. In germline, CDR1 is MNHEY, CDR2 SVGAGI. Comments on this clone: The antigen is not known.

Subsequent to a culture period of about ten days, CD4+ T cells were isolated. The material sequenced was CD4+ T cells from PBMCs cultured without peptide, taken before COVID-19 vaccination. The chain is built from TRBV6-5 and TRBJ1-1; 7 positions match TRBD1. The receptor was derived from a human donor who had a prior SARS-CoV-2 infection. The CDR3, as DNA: TGTGCCAGCAGTTACTCGAGTCAGGGGGGGACTGAAGCTTTCTTT. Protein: CASSYSSQGGTEAFF.